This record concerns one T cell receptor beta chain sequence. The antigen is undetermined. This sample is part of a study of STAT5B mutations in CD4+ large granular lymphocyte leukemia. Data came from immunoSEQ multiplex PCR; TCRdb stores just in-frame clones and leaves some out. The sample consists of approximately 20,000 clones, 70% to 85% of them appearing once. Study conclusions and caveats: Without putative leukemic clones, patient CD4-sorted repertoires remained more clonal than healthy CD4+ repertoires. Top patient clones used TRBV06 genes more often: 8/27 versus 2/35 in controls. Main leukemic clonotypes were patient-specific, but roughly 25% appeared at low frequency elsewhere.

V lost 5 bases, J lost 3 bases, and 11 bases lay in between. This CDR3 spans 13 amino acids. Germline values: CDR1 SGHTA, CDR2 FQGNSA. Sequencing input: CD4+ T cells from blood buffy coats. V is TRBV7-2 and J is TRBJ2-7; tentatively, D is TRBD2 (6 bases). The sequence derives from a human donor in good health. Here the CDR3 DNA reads TGTGCCAGCAGCCAATCCGGGGGCTACGAGCAGTACTTC. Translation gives CASSQSGGYEQYF.